This T cell receptor (beta chain) derives from a study of cytomegalovirus exposure and HLA in healthy donors. Findings and caveats of the study: Using the classifier, cytomegalovirus status was reportedly diagnosed with high specificity and sensitivity.

The junction had 8 bases not matched to a gene; V was cut back by 0 bases and J by 3 bases. Germline V gene sequence: CDR1 ENHRY, CDR2 SYGVKD. This CDR3 contains 17 residues. Worth noting for this clone: The antigen is undetermined.

Generated by immunoSEQ multiplex PCR, the TCRdb table keeps only in-frame clones and is missing some. The sample lists 250,000 to 350,000 clones; about nine tenths were seen once. The genes are TRBV10-3 and TRBJ2-3; 8 positions match TRBD2. This TCR came from a woman between 18 and 29 years old in good health and CMV-seronegative. Sequenced input: PBMCs. The CDR3 here is CAISESITSGMTDTQYF. CDR3 bases: TGTGCCATCAGTGAGTCGATAACTAGCGGAATGACAGATACGCAGTATTTT.